This TCR beta chain was captured in a study of beta chain bispecific antibodies for T cell cancers. Study-wide findings and caveats: Most targeted TRBV signal came from the leukemia cell line cells, not normal T cells.

Blood mononuclear cells were expanded for about three days using either OKT3 anti-CD3 antibody or CD3/CD28 beads. Control cocultures used anti-CD19 bispecific, which spared Jurkat and HPB-ALL cells. Culture medium contained IL-2 at 75 to 100 IU/ml and IL-7 at approximately 4.6 ng/ml. In germline, CDR1 is MNHEY, CDR2 SVGAGI. With 4 bases removed from V and 2 bases from J, the gap between germline ends came to 14 bases. The CDR3 runs 15 residues. TCRdb used MiXCR to reprocess the 5' RACE reads, holding one entry per CDR3 protein. The sample carries 7,500 to 10,000 distinct CDR3 sequences, 2% to 2.5% recorded once. This clonotype was found many times. Its cognate antigen is unknown.

The V gene is TRBV6-5, the J gene TRBJ1-1; no definite D call. The sequencing here drew on T cells from a healthy donor cultured with Jurkat leukemia cells, taken from a culture containing an anti-CD19 bispecific antibody. This sequence originates from a human donor in good health. Some clones in this sample may be carry-over from other donors' samples. In DNA form, the CDR3 reads TGTGCCAGCAGTTCAACCTGGCAGATCAACACTGAAGCTTTCTTT. This gives the protein CASSSTWQINTEAFF.